This T cell receptor (beta chain) was sequenced during a study of T-cell memory formation after mild COVID-19. Study findings and constraints: Clones shrinking from day 15 to 85 showed even CD4/CD8 mixes; later expanders tilted CD4+.

UMIs and sample barcodes were carried by the TCR alpha and TCR beta cDNA libraries that 5'RACE produced using constant-segment primers. Via MiXCR, TCRdb re-called the 5' RACE reads, giving one row per CDR3 protein. The sample lists approximately 450,000 distinct CDR3 sequences; roughly 18% were seen once. Trimming took 5 bases from V and 3 from J; bases not matched to a gene: 8. The germline CDR1 and CDR2 sequences are MNHEY and SVGEGT. There are 16 residues in the CDR3. About this clonotype: Its antigen is as yet unknown.

The chain couples TRBV6-2 or TRBV6-3 to TRBJ2-5; 11 bases align to TRBD2. This receptor was taken from an adult woman who had mild COVID-19 (a few samples of this study predate the infection). Cell type and time point are not known. The sample taken for sequencing was PBMCs or a T cell subset sorted from them (not recorded which). DNA of the CDR3: TGTGCCAGCAGTCCTATAACTAGCGGGGGCAAAGAGACCCAGTACTTC. Its protein product is CASSPITSGGKETQYF.